Each of the 20 T cell receptor beta chains below was sequenced from the same sample in a study of shared clonotypes between healthy human individuals. TCRdb keeps only in-frame clones here, not all; method: immunoSEQ multiplex PCR. The top ten clones hold 13% of a sample with hundreds of thousands of clones, 76% of them seen once. Sequencing was done on a sample of PBMCs. These receptors originate from a woman in her 40s in good health. Some clones in this sample may be carry-over from other donors' samples.

This clone turned up a few times. The chain recombines TRBV4-1 with TRBJ2-1; no clear D. V shed 1 base and J shed 5 bases, with 15 bases lying between them. There are 16 residues in the CDR3. Germline CDR1 is MGHRA and CDR2 is YSYEKL. The CDR3 sequence: CASSQVGLSRNNEQFF. Here the CDR3 DNA reads TGCGCCAGCAGCCAAGTCGGCCTCTCGAGGAACAATGAGCAGTTCTTC.

A word on this clone: This likely reflects a read error, since a far larger clone is one base away. This chain links TRBV7-9 with TRBJ1-2; TRBD1 might be the D (6 bases). Germline V gives CDR1 SEHNR, CDR2 FQNEAQ (reference sequence). V lost 0 bases, J lost 1 base, and 9 bases lay in between. The CDR3 has 15 amino acids. CDR3 loop: CASSLALRGNYGYTF. CDR3 coding DNA: TGTGCCAGCAGCTTAGCGCTCAGGGGTAACTATGGCTACACCTTC. The full variable domain, with the rest looked up from reference TRBV7-9 and TRBJ1-2, is DTGVSQNPRHKITKRGQNVTFRCDPISEHNRLYWYRQTLGQGPEFLTYFQNEAQLEKSRLLSDRFSAERPKGSFSTLEIQRTEQGDSAMYLCASSLALRGNYGYTFGSGTRLTVV.

This chain connects TRBV29-1 to TRBJ2-2; 9 bases fit TRBD1. The CDR3 sequence is 13 residues long. The germline V gene encodes CDR1 SQVTM and CDR2 ANQGSEA. V was clipped by 3 bases and J by 6 bases; unmatched bases: 2. CDR3 in DNA: TGCAGCGTTGAGCGGACAGGGGCCGGGGAGCTGTTTTTT. Its translation is CSVERTGAGELFF.

The chain employs TRBV6-5 and TRBJ2-3, with 8 positions matching TRBD2. This CDR3 contains 14 residues. V lost 6 bases, J lost 7 bases, and 9 bases stayed unmatched. CDR1 is MNHEY and CDR2 is SVGAGI in the germline V gene. The CDR3 loop reads CASSSAGDVNTQYF. In DNA, the CDR3 is TGTGCCAGCAGCTCAGCGGGAGATGTAAATACGCAGTATTTT.

With respect to this clone: A read error may account for a junction end that differs from germline. The chain couples TRBV7-7 to TRBJ2-1; 10 bases map to TRBD2. The CDR3 spans 17 residues. From germline, CDR1 is SSHAT and CDR2 FNYEAQ (reference sequence). CDR3 amino acids: CASSLASSGRAYNEQFF. The CDR3 DNA reads as TGTGCTAGCAGCTTAGCCTCGAGCGGGAGGGCCTACAATGAGCAGTTCTTC.

This chain uses TRBV6-5 with TRBJ2-1; D is ambiguous. Trimming removed 4 bases at V and 2 bases at J, with 12 bases between. Per the germline V gene, CDR1 is MNHEY and CDR2 is SVGAGI. There are 15 residues in the CDR3. Written as DNA, the CDR3 is TGTGCCAGCAGTTCAACCGCCCAACCCTACAATGAGCAGTTCTTC. Encoded protein: CASSSTAQPYNEQFF.

The chain recombines TRBV15 with TRBJ2-5, with 7 bases that match TRBD2. The CDR3 runs 15 residues. J was trimmed by 2 bases and V by 0 bases; bases with no gene match: 3. Germline V CDR1 and CDR2: LNHNV, YYDKDF (reference sequence). The CDR3 loop is CATSREPSGQETQYF. The CDR3 nucleotides are TGTGCCACCAGCAGAGAGCCTAGCGGACAAGAGACCCAGTACTTC.

The chain employs TRBV13 and TRBJ2-1; D possibly corresponds to TRBD1 (5 bases). The CDR3 spans 14 residues. V gave up 3 bases and J gave up 5 bases, with 11 bases separating them. Germline CDR1 is PRHDT and CDR2 is FYEKMQ (reference sequence). CDR3 DNA sequence: TGTGCCAGCAGCTTTAGGGGCCTGAACAATGAGCAGTTCTTC. Amino acid sequence: CASSFRGLNNEQFF. The whole variable domain, remainder taken from reference TRBV13 and TRBJ2-1, is AAGVIQSPRHLIKEKRETATLKCYPIPRHDTVYWYQQGPGQDPQFLISFYEKMQSDKGSIPDRFSAQQFSDYHSELNMSSLELGDSALYFCASSFRGLNNEQFFGPGTRLTVL.

This chain links TRBV6-5 with TRBJ2-3, with 7 nucleotides matching TRBD2. The V gene's germline CDR1 is MNHEY and CDR2 SVGAGI. The CDR3 spans 15 residues. Unmatched junction bases numbered 6, after V lost 2 bases and J lost 4 bases. As DNA, the CDR3 is TGTGCCAGCAGTTACGGGGGGGGTGGCTCAGATACGCAGTATTTT. Its translation is CASSYGGGGSDTQYF.

The chain is built from TRBV4-2 and TRBJ1-4; D ambiguous. CDR3 length: 16 residues. CDR1 LGHNA and CDR2 YNFKEQ come from the germline V gene. V was pared by 0 bases and J by 5 bases, with 13 bases between. The CDR3 loop reads CASSQDYLGVNEKLFF. CDR3 nucleotide sequence: TGTGCCAGCAGCCAAGATTACCTGGGAGTGAATGAAAAACTGTTTTTT.

The V and J genes are TRBV7-9 and TRBJ2-3; 8 positions match TRBD1. The CDR3 loop spans 13 amino acids. With V trimmed by 6 bases and J by 4 bases, 3 bases remained unmatched. Germline V gene lookup returns CDR1 SEHNR and CDR2 FQNEAQ (reference sequence). The CDR3 sequence is CASRTGASDTQYF. The CDR3, as DNA: TGTGCCAGCAGGACAGGGGCCTCAGATACGCAGTATTTT.

Here the CDR3 DNA reads TGTGCCAGCAGCTTGACCGATCTAGGGCAGTACTTC. Translated, it gives CASSLTDLGQYF. The genes are TRBV7-2 and TRBJ2-7; no reliable D call. V was shortened by 3 bases and J by 9 bases, with 12 bases between the two germline ends. Germline loops: CDR1 SGHTA, CDR2 FQGNSA. The CDR3 length is 12 residues.

The gene calls are TRBV28 and TRBJ2-7; D may be TRBD2 (6 bases). The CDR3 has 14 residues. Trimming removed 5 bases at V and 2 bases at J, with 13 bases between. Germline V lookup: CDR1 MDHEN, CDR2 SYDVKM. The DNA of the CDR3 is TGTGCCAGCAGTAAGACCCTAGCGCCCTACGAGCAGTACTTC. Translating gives CASSKTLAPYEQYF.

This clone was detected only a few times. The chain has TRBV4-2 and TRBJ2-7; D might be TRBD1 (6 bases). The V gene's germline CDR1 is LGHNA and CDR2 YNFKEQ. V was pared by 6 bases and J by 6 bases, with 15 bases between. CDR3 size: 13 residues. In nucleotides, the CDR3 is TGTGCCAGCAGTCGGCTGGGGGCCAGCGAGCAGTACTTC. This gives the protein CASSRLGASEQYF.

The V call is TRBV14, the J call TRBJ2-5; D remains unclear. V lost 1 base to trimming and J lost 4 bases, with 10 bases between them. CDR1 is SGHDN and CDR2 is FVKESK in the germline V gene. The CDR3 sequence is 14 residues long. This CDR3 is CASSQVEFRETQYF. The CDR3 nucleotides read TGTGCCAGCAGCCAAGTTGAGTTCAGAGAGACCCAGTACTTC.

The rearrangement links TRBV10-3 to TRBJ2-2; D may correspond to TRBD1 or TRBD2 (5 bases each). V lost 6 bases, J lost 2 bases, and 13 bases lay in between. This CDR3 is built from 15 residues. Germline lookup yields CDR1 ENHRY and CDR2 SYGVKD. The CDR3 DNA is TGTGCCATCAGCGACCGGGACCGCAACACCGGGGAGCTGTTTTTT. This translates into CAISDRDRNTGELFF.

The chain couples TRBV7-2 to TRBJ2-2, with 9 nucleotides matching TRBD1. Germline V gene data show CDR1 as SGHTA and CDR2 as FQGNSA. V shed 6 bases and J 4 bases; nucleotides not matched to a gene: 9. The CDR3 runs 16 residues. In DNA, the CDR3 is TGTGCCAGCAGTTCACAGGGGGCTAGTAGCACCGGGGAGCTGTTTTTT. Amino acid sequence: CASSSQGASSTGELFF.

This chain links TRBV12-5 with TRBJ2-1, with TRBD2 identical over 11 bases. Germline loops: CDR1 LGHNT, CDR2 FRNRAP. The CDR3 is made up of 16 amino acids. Trimming cost V 1 base and J 7 bases; bases outside gene matches: 6. DNA for the CDR3: TGTGCTAGTGGTTTGGACTTAGCGGGAGGGCCAAATGAGCAGTTCTTC. Amino acid sequence: CASGLDLAGGPNEQFF.

The chain employs TRBV4-2 and TRBJ2-1; 9 positions agree with TRBD2. Germline CDR1 reads LGHNA; CDR2 reads YNFKEQ. CDR3 length: 19 residues. J was trimmed by 7 bases and V by 0 bases; bases with no gene match: 16. CDR3 DNA sequence: TGTGCCAGCAGCCAAGAGACTGCGGAGGACAGCGGGAGGCGTAATGAGCAGTTCTTC. Amino acid sequence: CASSQETAEDSGRRNEQFF.

This clone occurred many times. The chain carries TRBV10-3 and TRBJ1-2; TRBD1 is a possible D gene (5 bases). The germline CDR1 and CDR2 sequences are ENHRY and SYGVKD. The CDR3 consists of 12 residues. The germline V and J ends were trimmed by 8 bases and 8 bases, with 15 bases remaining between them. The CDR3, as DNA: TGTGCCATCGGGGCGGTTGGAGGAGGCTACACCTTC. It yields the protein CAIGAVGGGYTF.